These 17 T cell receptor beta chains were all obtained from the same sample, sequenced in a study of cytomegalovirus exposure and HLA in healthy donors. Primers for the PCR totalled 60 Vbeta and 13 Jbeta. Clones were sequenced by immunoSEQ multiplex PCR, and TCRdb holds only the in-frame ones, with some missing. This table holds 150,000 to 180,000 clones, 75% to 85% found once. Material: PBMCs. All receptors derive from a woman aged 35 to 49 in good health and CMV-seropositive.

Concerning this clone itself: Other DNA sequences in the same sample also yield this CDR3. The chain couples TRBV19 to TRBJ1-2; 8 bases align to TRBD1. In germline, CDR1 is LNHDA, CDR2 SQIVND (reference sequence). The trim removed 6 bases at V and 4 bases at J, leaving 10 bases unmatched. CDR3 length: 15 residues. CDR3 in amino acids: CASSLGQGEGYGYTF. The CDR3 nucleotides read TGTGCCAGTAGCCTAGGACAGGGTGAGGGCTATGGCTACACCTTC.

The CDR3 sequence: CASSHYTHSGRGTDTQYF. DNA for the CDR3: TGTGCCAGCAGTCATTACACTCATAGCGGGAGAGGGACAGATACGCAGTATTTT. The V call is TRBV28, the J call TRBJ2-3, with 9 bases aligning to TRBD2. V trimming: 5 bases; J trimming: 3 bases; junction bases outside the gene matches: 15. The CDR3 has 18 residues. CDR1 and CDR2 (germline): MDHEN, SYDVKM.

In this sample, this clone turned up once. V and J are TRBV5-5 and TRBJ2-7; a weak D match, TRBD1 (6 bases). The V end lost 0 bases, the J end lost 4 bases, and 14 bases lay between the germline ends. Germline V gives CDR1 SGHKS, CDR2 YYEKEE (reference sequence). There are 15 residues in the CDR3. The DNA for the CDR3 is TGTGCCAGCAGCTTGGCACAGGGCGTTGCGTACGAGCAGTACTTC. Translated: CASSLAQGVAYEQYF.

There are a few counts of this clone. V is TRBV6-5 and J is TRBJ1-1; TRBD1 might be the D (6 bases). The CDR3 length is 14 residues. Trimming cost V 1 base and J 1 base, with 7 bases left between them. Germline loops: CDR1 MNHEY, CDR2 SVGAGI. CDR3 sequence: CASSYYRENTEAFF. The CDR3 bases are TGTGCCAGCAGTTACTACAGGGAGAACACTGAAGCTTTCTTT.

This clone was counted a few times. The CDR3 DNA sequence: TGTGCCAGTAGTAAAGTGTCGGCGGTTAACTATGGCTACACCTTC. Its protein is CASSKVSAVNYGYTF. The V call is TRBV19, the J call TRBJ1-2; D unclear. Germline V lookup: CDR1 LNHDA, CDR2 SQIVND (reference sequence). The CDR3 covers 15 residues. V lost 4 bases and J lost 1, with 13 bases in between.

V usage is TRBV18 and J usage is TRBJ2-2; 7 bases are a match to TRBD2. The CDR3 runs to 14 residues. Germline-derived CDR1 and CDR2 are KGHSH and LQKENI. Trimming removed 3 bases from V and 3 bases from J; junction bases left unmatched: 1. DNA for the CDR3: TGTGCCAGCTCACCGCTAGCGGACACCGGGGAGCTGTTTTTT. This encodes CASSPLADTGELFF.

The chain joins TRBV7-9 to TRBJ1-2; D unresolved. Germline CDR1 SEHNR, CDR2 FQNEAQ (reference sequence). Trimming took 3 bases from V and 4 from J, leaving 9 bases between them. This CDR3 has 13 residues. This CDR3 is CASSFATAYGYTF. Written as DNA, the CDR3 is TGTGCCAGCAGCTTTGCCACAGCCTATGGCTACACCTTC.

The chain recombines TRBV6-5 with TRBJ2-7, with a possible D match to TRBD1 (6 bases). This CDR3 contains 13 residues. Trimming took 5 bases from V and 7 from J, leaving 15 bases between them. CDR1 is MNHEY, CDR2 SVGAGI, per germline. The CDR3 sequence: CASSPLTGWEQYF. DNA of the CDR3: TGTGCCAGCAGTCCACTGACAGGCTGGGAGCAGTACTTC.

V and J are TRBV4-1 and TRBJ1-1; TRBD1 is a possible D gene (5 bases). CDR3 length: 15 residues. Trimming took off 4 bases at V and 0 bases at J, with 12 bases between the two ends. Germline V lookup: CDR1 MGHRA, CDR2 YSYEKL. The CDR3 reads CASSPLTAVNTEAFF. The DNA for the CDR3 is TGCGCCAGCAGCCCTCTGACAGCCGTGAACACTGAAGCTTTCTTT.

This chain connects TRBV30 to TRBJ1-1; 7 nucleotides line up with TRBD1. V gave up 3 bases and J gave up 4 bases; unmatched junction bases: 14. The germline gives CDR1 GTSNPN, CDR2 SVGIG (reference sequence). This CDR3 is 16 amino acids long. CDR3 in DNA: TGTGCCTGGAGAATAAGGGGGCGCGCAACGGGCACTGAAGCTTTCTTT. It translates to CAWRIRGRATGTEAFF.

The chain combines TRBV5-1 with TRBJ2-1; 8 bases line up with TRBD2. V shed 4 bases, J shed 9 bases, and the junction held 15 bases outside the gene matches. The CDR3 has 16 amino acids. In germline, CDR1 is SGHRS, CDR2 YFSETQ. The CDR3 loop is CASSLLLREGQGEQFF. The CDR3 DNA sequence: TGCGCCAGCAGCCTCCTATTACGGGAGGGCCAAGGTGAGCAGTTCTTC.

The chain couples TRBV7-6 to TRBJ2-1; no definite D call. The ends were cut back, 2 bases at V and 5 bases at J, with 13 bases in the middle. The CDR3 runs to 15 residues. Germline V gene data show CDR1 as SGHVS and CDR2 as FNYEAQ. The CDR3 coding sequence is TGTGCCAGCAGCTTATATCCGGGTTTTGACAATGAGCAGTTCTTC. As protein: CASSLYPGFDNEQFF.

This sequence joins TRBV5-5 and TRBJ2-2; no clear D gene. V lost 2 bases, J lost 5 bases, and 4 bases lay in between. Germline CDR1 SGHKS, CDR2 YYEKEE (reference sequence). The CDR3 totals 12 residues. The CDR3 region is CASSFLTGELFF. The CDR3, as DNA: TGTGCCAGCAGCTTCTTGACCGGGGAGCTGTTTTTT.

The CDR3 DNA is TGTGCCAGCAGTGATAATAGCGGTTACAATGAGCAGTTCTTC. This translates into CASSDNSGYNEQFF. This sequence joins TRBV2 and TRBJ2-1; TRBD2 is a possible D gene (6 bases). V lost 3 bases and J lost 4, with 10 bases in between. CDR1 SNHLY and CDR2 FYNNEI come from the germline V gene. The length of the CDR3 is 14 residues.

The V gene is TRBV9, the J gene TRBJ2-7, with 8 bases that match TRBD1. The germline V gene has CDR1 SGDLS and CDR2 YYNGEE. V shed 0 bases and J 3 bases; nucleotides not matched to a gene: 2. This CDR3 has 14 residues. This CDR3 reads CASSVGTGNYEQYF. Here the CDR3 DNA reads TGTGCCAGCAGCGTAGGGACAGGGAACTACGAGCAGTACTTC. Together with reference TRBV9 and TRBJ2-7, the CDR3 gives the full variable domain: DSGVTQTPKHLITATGQRVTLRCSPRSGDLSVYWYQQSLDQGLQFLIQYYNGEERAKGNILERFSAQQFPDLHSELNLSSLELGDSALYFCASSVGTGNYEQYFGPGTRLTVT.

This clone was seen a handful of times. The rearrangement joins TRBV4-1 to TRBJ1-2; 9 nucleotides align to TRBD1. The CDR3 covers 16 residues. CDR1 is MGHRA and CDR2 is YSYEKL in the germline V gene. V shed 1 base, J shed 2 bases, and the junction held 5 bases outside the gene matches. This chain's CDR3 is CASSQAGQGANYGYTF. In nucleotides, the CDR3 is TGCGCCAGCAGCCAAGCGGGACAGGGCGCAAACTATGGCTACACCTTC.

The chain is built from TRBV6-5 and TRBJ2-7; TRBD2 matches at 11 bases. The V and J ends lost 8 bases and 4 bases, in that order; junction bases with no gene match: 7. CDR3 length equals 14 residues. Germline CDR1 is MNHEY and CDR2 is SVGAGI. The CDR3 loop reads CASGVSGREYEQYF. The CDR3 region has the DNA TGTGCCAGCGGGGTTAGCGGGAGGGAATACGAGCAGTACTTC.